A single sample is the source of the 32 T cell receptor beta chains below, sequenced in a study of blood T cell repertoires in COVID-19. Sequencing was performed with immunoSEQ multiplex PCR; in TCRdb, only in-frame clones are kept and a portion is missing. The repertoire holds about 230,000 clones, approximately 89% seen once, with about 3.5% in the top ten. The material sequenced was PBMCs or T cells enriched from blood (not recorded which). The receptor source for this set is a woman aged 25 to 45 who had been exposed to COVID-19.

The chain employs TRBV2 and TRBJ1-5; no clear D. The CDR3 is made up of 14 amino acids. CDR1 is SNHLY, CDR2 FYNNEI, per germline. Trimming took off 4 bases at V and 3 bases at J, with 10 bases between the two ends. The CDR3 DNA reads as TGTGCCAGCAGTGTTCAGGTACTCAATCAGCCCCAGCATTTT. Protein: CASSVQVLNQPQHF.

The chain has TRBV7-9 and TRBJ1-2, with 7 bases identical to TRBD1. This CDR3 contains 13 residues. The J segment lost 6 bases and the V segment lost 5 bases, leaving 6 bases of the junction unmatched. Germline loops: CDR1 SEHNR, CDR2 FQNEAQ (reference sequence). In nucleotides, the CDR3 is TGTGCCAGCAGCGATGGGACAGAAGATGGCTACACCTTC. Residues: CASSDGTEDGYTF.

The chain uses TRBV11-2 and TRBJ2-3; D is unclear. CDR1 is SGHAT and CDR2 is FQNNGV in the germline V gene. This CDR3 is 12 amino acids long. Trimming took 5 bases from V and 5 from J, leaving 8 bases between them. DNA for the CDR3: TGTGCCAGCAGCCTCACGGGAGATACGCAGTATTTT. Its translation is CASSLTGDTQYF.

The chain recombines TRBV30 with TRBJ2-2; 11 nucleotides line up with TRBD2. This CDR3 spans 13 amino acids. Losses at the gene ends were 7 bases for V and 5 bases for J; bases not matched to a gene: 3. Germline CDR1 reads GTSNPN; CDR2 reads SVGIG (reference sequence). Here the CDR3 DNA reads TGTGCCTCCGGGACTAGCGGAACCGGGGAGCTGTTTTTT. Its protein is CASGTSGTGELFF.

The genes are TRBV9 and TRBJ2-5; no definite D call. Germline V gives CDR1 SGDLS, CDR2 YYNGEE. V shed 0 bases and J shed 4 bases, with 10 bases lying between them. The CDR3 is 14 amino acids. The CDR3 reads CASSVGQTGETQYF. The CDR3 DNA follows: TGTGCCAGCAGCGTAGGGCAGACGGGAGAGACCCAGTACTTC.

The table lists this clone with a few counts. The chain employs TRBV29-1 and TRBJ1-1; TRBD1 might be the D (5 bases). CDR3 length: 14 amino acids. V gave up 5 bases and J gave up 1 base, with 14 bases separating them. CDR1 is SQVTM, CDR2 ANQGSEA, per germline. The chain's CDR3 is CSVRGGAPNTEAFF. CDR3 nucleotide sequence: TGCAGCGTTAGGGGTGGGGCCCCGAACACTGAAGCTTTCTTT.

The chain joins TRBV5-4 to TRBJ2-7; 13 bases match TRBD2. V was pared by 3 bases and J by 4 bases, with 7 bases of the junction left unmatched. CDR1 SGHNT and CDR2 YYREEE come from the germline V gene (reference sequence). This CDR3 contains 16 residues. CDR3: CASSSPGLAGEYEQYF. CDR3 in DNA: TGTGCCAGCAGCTCACCCGGACTAGCGGGAGAATACGAGCAGTACTTC.

The count of this clone is one. The chain links TRBV24-1 to TRBJ1-5, with D unresolved. Trimming shortened V by 5 bases and J by 7 bases, and 11 bases separated the two germline ends. Germline CDR1 and CDR2: KGHDR and SFDVKD. There are 13 residues in the CDR3. CDR3 amino acids: CATSASAGQPQHF. In DNA, the CDR3 is TGTGCCACCAGTGCAAGTGCGGGACAGCCCCAGCATTTT.

The DNA for the CDR3 is TGTGCCAGCAGTTTTGGACAGGGGGCCGAGCAGTACTTC. Its protein product is CASSFGQGAEQYF. V gene TRBV6-1 combines with J gene TRBJ2-7; 11 bases are a match to TRBD1. This CDR3 has 13 residues. Trimming at V came to 5 bases and at J to 6 bases, leaving 3 bases not matched to a gene. CDR1 and CDR2 from the germline V gene are MNHNS and SASEGT.

V usage is TRBV6-5 and J usage is TRBJ1-1; D might be TRBD1 (6 bases). Germline loops: CDR1 MNHEY, CDR2 SVGAGI. Trimming took 4 bases from V and 1 from J, leaving 13 bases between them. This CDR3 region has 15 residues. CDR3 DNA sequence: TGTGCCAGCAGTTGGCAGGGGATGAGGAACACTGAAGCTTTCTTT. Its protein is CASSWQGMRNTEAFF.

V gene TRBV5-1 combines with J gene TRBJ2-3, with 8 bases matching TRBD1. V lost 2 bases to trimming and J lost 4 bases; unmatched junction nucleotides: 12. Per germline, CDR1 SGHRS and CDR2 YFSETQ. The CDR3 spans 17 residues. The DNA for the CDR3 is TGCGCCAGCAGCTTCTACAACCCGGGACAGGTCCCAGATACGCAGTATTTT. It translates to CASSFYNPGQVPDTQYF.

This chain uses TRBV7-9 with TRBJ1-1; D perhaps matches TRBD1 (6 bases). V was trimmed by 5 bases and J by 3 bases, leaving 19 bases between them. This CDR3 is built from 16 residues. The germline CDR1 and CDR2 sequences are SEHNR and FQNEAQ (reference sequence). DNA of the CDR3: TGTGCCAGCAGCCCCGGGAGGGGGGGAAGGTACACTGAAGCTTTCTTT. Amino acid sequence: CASSPGRGGRYTEAFF.

The CDR3 nucleotides read TGTGCCAGCAGCAATAGCCGGGACTCCCGATTTCCTAGGCAGTTCTTC. Amino acids: CASSNSRDSRFPRQFF. The J gene is TRBJ2-1, the V gene TRBV21-1; the DNA was not used to check the table's D call, TRBD2. TRBV21-1 is labeled a pseudogene. The CDR3 contains 16 residues.

J is TRBJ1-2 and V is TRBV6-5; no firm D call. Looked up from germline, CDR1 is MNHEY and CDR2 is SVGAGI. The CDR3 sequence is 15 residues long. With 0 bases removed from V and 1 base from J, the gap between germline ends came to 9 bases. As DNA, the CDR3 is TGTGCCAGCAGTTACTCGATGGGCTATAACTATGGCTACACCTTC. Its translation is CASSYSMGYNYGYTF.

CDR3 nucleotides: TGCGCCAGCAGCCCGGGACAGGGGGGCGAGCAGTTCTTC. This encodes CASSPGQGGEQFF. This rearrangement joins TRBV4-1 to TRBJ2-1, with 11 bases identical to TRBD1. This CDR3 is 13 amino acids long. After removal of 4 bases from V and 10 bases from J, the junction contained 3 bases not matched to a gene. Germline V gene lookup returns CDR1 MGHRA and CDR2 YSYEKL.

The V call is TRBV5-6, the J call TRBJ2-6, with D possibly matching TRBD1 (5 bases). The V and J ends lost 2 bases and 2 bases respectively, with 11 bases between them. Germline lookup yields CDR1 SGHDT and CDR2 YYEEEE. CDR3 length: 16 residues. This CDR3 reads CASSFSQGPGANVLTF. Here the CDR3 DNA reads TGTGCCAGCAGCTTTAGCCAGGGCCCTGGGGCCAACGTCCTGACTTTC.

The chain couples TRBV5-1 to TRBJ1-1; the D is unclear. The CDR3 is 13 residues long. Germline-derived CDR1 and CDR2 are SGHRS and YFSETQ. The V and J ends lost 4 bases and 0 bases respectively, with 7 bases between them. CDR3 residues: CASSRQVNTEAFF. As DNA, the CDR3 is TGCGCCAGCAGCCGACAAGTGAACACTGAAGCTTTCTTT.

The DNA for the CDR3 is TGTGCCAGTAGTCTAACAGGGGGCGGGGAGACCCAGTACTTC. The encoded protein is CASSLTGGGETQYF. The chain has TRBV19 and TRBJ2-5, with 9 bases aligning to TRBD1. The junction had 6 bases not matched to a gene; V was cut back by 5 bases and J by 5 bases. This CDR3 is 14 amino acids long. Germline V lookup: CDR1 LNHDA, CDR2 SQIVND (reference sequence).

The chain employs TRBV3-1 (or the pseudogene TRBV3-2) and TRBJ2-1; 14 positions match TRBD2. There are 17 residues in the CDR3. CDR1 and CDR2 (germline): LGHDT, YNNKEL (reference sequence). V lost 2 bases to trimming and J lost 3 bases; unmatched junction nucleotides: 3. CDR3 in DNA: TGTGCCAGCAGCCAACGACTAGCGGGAGGGGACTACAATGAGCAGTTCTTC. It yields the protein CASSQRLAGGDYNEQFF.

The V gene is TRBV5-8, the J gene TRBJ2-5; TRBD1 matches at 10 bases. The V gene end was trimmed by 4 bases and the J gene end by 1 base; junction bases not matched to a gene: 7. The CDR3 covers 16 residues. Germline values: CDR1 SGHTS, CDR2 YDEGEE. For the CDR3, the DNA is TGTGCCAGCAGCACCCCGGGACAGGGGATCCAAGAGACCCAGTACTTC. It codes for CASSTPGQGIQETQYF.

CDR3 DNA sequence: TGTGCCAGCAGCTTTCGAGCGGGAGGAGGGGATACGCAGTATTTT. Encoded protein: CASSFRAGGGDTQYF. The chain is built from TRBV11-3 and TRBJ2-3; 9 bases are shared with TRBD2. After removal of 3 bases from V and 6 bases from J, the junction contained 7 bases not matched to a gene. The CDR3 consists of 15 residues. The germline gives CDR1 SGHNT, CDR2 YENEEA.

Comments on this clone: No DNA is shown, since the ends of the CDR3 on it are uncertain; the CDR3 is the one TCRdb lists. This rearrangement joins TRBV29-1 to TRBJ2-5; the table calls TRBD1, which could not be checked here. The CDR3 totals 16 residues, both ends included. Germline V gives CDR1 SQVTM, CDR2 ANQGSEA. The chain's CDR3 is CSVEARVVGQGAIRYF.

This clone was counted between two and nine times. The chain uses TRBV19 and TRBJ1-5; D is unclear. The CDR3 is 18 amino acids. The ends were cut back, 4 bases at V and 0 bases at J, with 19 bases in the middle. Germline assignment: CDR1 LNHDA and CDR2 SQIVND (reference sequence). CDR3 sequence (DNA): TGTGCCAGTAGTAGGGGATGGAGGGTTACACTTAGCAATCAGCCCCAGCATTTT. Translated: CASSRGWRVTLSNQPQHF.

This clone has just one count. The V gene is TRBV19, the J gene TRBJ1-6; 8 nucleotides agree with TRBD1. CDR3 size: 15 residues. V lost 8 bases to trimming and J lost 7 bases; unmatched junction nucleotides: 10. Per the germline V gene, CDR1 is LNHDA and CDR2 is SQIVND (reference sequence). CDR3 residues: CASAARQGWNSPLHF. The CDR3 region has the DNA TGTGCCAGTGCCGCCCGACAGGGGTGGAATTCACCCCTCCACTTT.

The chain has TRBV5-6 and TRBJ2-7; no firm D call. V was pared by 4 bases and J by 7 bases, with 15 bases between. The CDR3 totals 13 residues. Germline CDR1 reads SGHDT; CDR2 reads YYEEEE. CDR3 nucleotides: TGTGCCAGCAGCCTAAGCCCCGGTAGAGAGCAGTACTTC. Its translation: CASSLSPGREQYF.

The J gene is TRBJ2-7, the V gene TRBV5-1; 16 bases fit TRBD2. The trim removed 4 bases at V and 4 bases at J, leaving 20 bases unmatched. Germline CDR1 is SGHRS and CDR2 is YFSETQ. The CDR3 extends over 21 amino acids. The CDR3 loop is CASSPFGKGLAGGPIVYEQYF. CDR3 sequence (DNA): TGCGCCAGCAGCCCTTTCGGTAAGGGACTAGCGGGAGGGCCGATTGTTTACGAGCAGTACTTC.

V usage is TRBV28 and J usage is TRBJ1-5; TRBD1 matches at 7 bases. The J segment lost 2 bases and the V segment lost 1 base, leaving 2 bases of the junction unmatched. This CDR3 spans 15 amino acids. CDR1 is MDHEN and CDR2 is SYDVKM in the germline V gene. The CDR3 spells CASSLSDRGNQPQHF. DNA for the CDR3: TGTGCCAGCAGTTTATCCGACAGGGGCAATCAGCCCCAGCATTTT. Together with reference TRBV28 and TRBJ1-5, the CDR3 gives the full variable domain: DVKVTQSSRYLVKRTGEKVFLECVQDMDHENMFWYRQDPGLGLRLIYFSYDVKMKEKGDIPEGYSVSREKKERFSLILESASTNQTSMYLCASSLSDRGNQPQHFGDGTRLSIL.

The chain carries TRBV11-3 and TRBJ1-1; D is perhaps TRBD1 (5 bases). The CDR3 runs to 13 residues. Trimming took 5 bases from V and 4 from J, leaving 11 bases between them. Looked up from germline, CDR1 is SGHNT and CDR2 is YENEEA. This chain's CDR3 is CASSGQGVTEAFF. The CDR3 DNA sequence: TGTGCCAGCAGCGGACAAGGGGTCACTGAAGCTTTCTTT.

This chain joins TRBV29-1 and TRBJ2-7; D unclear. V was clipped by 2 bases and J by 3 bases, with 8 bases between them. The CDR3 is made up of 12 amino acids. Germline V gene data show CDR1 as SQVTM and CDR2 as ANQGSEA. The CDR3 nucleotides read TGCAGCGTTGAAATGTCGGGCTACGAGCAGTACTTC. Translation: CSVEMSGYEQYF.

The V call is TRBV5-1, the J call TRBJ2-5; the D is unclear. CDR1 is SGHRS and CDR2 is YFSETQ in the germline V gene. The length of the CDR3 is 14 residues. The ends were cut back, 1 base at V and 3 bases at J, with 10 bases in the middle. As DNA, the CDR3 is TGCGCCAGCAGCTTGTTTAGTAACGAAGAGACCCAGTACTTC. Protein sequence: CASSLFSNEETQYF. Based on the CDR3 plus reference TRBV5-1 and TRBJ2-5, the full variable domain is KAGVTQTPRYLIKTRGQQVTLSCSPISGHRSVSWYQQTPGQGLQFLFEYFSETQRNKGNFPGRFSGRQFSNSRSEMNVSTLELGDSALYLCASSLFSNEETQYFGPGTRLLVL.

The V gene is TRBV29-1, the J gene TRBJ1-4; no clear D gene. CDR3 length: 13 amino acids. V lost 4 bases, J lost 0 bases, and 6 bases lay in between. Germline V gene lookup returns CDR1 SQVTM and CDR2 ANQGSEA. CDR3 loop: CSVVVPTNEKLFF. CDR3 in DNA: TGCAGCGTTGTAGTACCAACTAATGAAAAACTGTTTTTT.

The V call is TRBV23-1, the J call TRBJ2-6, with 10 bases matching TRBD1. TRBV23-1 counts as an open reading frame of uncertain function. The CDR3 spans 17 residues. Trimming took 6 bases from V and 0 from J; bases not matched to a gene: 5. The CDR3 nucleotides are TGCGCCAGCAGCCCTGGGGACAGGGGCTCTGGGGCCAACGTCCTGACTTTC. Translated, it gives CASSPGDRGSGANVLTF.